A single sample gave rise to the 12 T cell receptor beta chains below, sequenced in a study of human T cells and chemical hapten exposure. Time point: pre-sensitization, week 0. The treatment here: therapeutic diphenylcyclopropenone sensitization with weekly scalp DPC. Using its own MiXCR run on the RACE reads, TCRdb lists one record per CDR3 protein. The sample carries some 200,000 distinct CDR3 sequences, approximately 31% recorded once. Material: whole blood, obtained in connection with sensitization to the hapten diphenylcyclopropenone (DPC). The receptors were gathered from a woman in her thirties with alopecia areata. Some clones in this sample may be carry-over from other donors' samples.

J is TRBJ2-7 and V is TRBV18; unclear D gene. Between the trimmed V and J ends, which lost 1 base and 0 bases, there was a span of 7 bases. CDR1 and CDR2 (germline): KGHSH, LQKENI. There are 14 residues in the CDR3. This CDR3 reads CASSPLGYSYEQYF. The DNA of the CDR3 is TGTGCCAGCTCACCACTGGGATACTCCTACGAGCAGTACTTC.

This clonotype was picked up a small number of times. This chain links TRBV24-1 with TRBJ2-1; 14 nucleotides agree with TRBD2. J gave up 1 base and V 10 bases, and 5 bases lay outside the gene matches. The germline CDR1 and CDR2 sequences are KGHDR and SFDVKD. The CDR3 consists of 16 residues. CDR3 residues: CATGLAGAGSYNEQFF. CDR3 nucleotide sequence: TGTGCCACGGGACTAGCGGGAGCTGGGTCCTACAATGAGCAGTTCTTC.

The chain couples TRBV27 to TRBJ1-2, with TRBD1 identical over 8 bases. The V segment lost 8 bases and the J segment 4 bases; nucleotides outside the gene matches: 9. The CDR3 runs 14 residues. CDR1 and CDR2 from the germline V gene are MNHEY and SMNVEV (reference sequence). For the CDR3, the DNA is TGTGCCAGCTCTCGTACAGGGGGTAGCTATGGCTACACCTTC. Encoded protein: CASSRTGGSYGYTF.

The chain is built from TRBV5-1 and TRBJ2-3; D may match TRBD1 or TRBD2 (5 bases each). The ends were cut back, 4 bases at V and 3 bases at J, with 9 bases in the middle. Germline-derived CDR1 and CDR2 are SGHRS and YFSETQ. The CDR3 sequence is 13 residues long. DNA for the CDR3: TGCGCCAGCAGCCCGGGACCGACAGATACGCAGTATTTT. This codes for CASSPGPTDTQYF.

The chain carries TRBV6-2 or TRBV6-3 and TRBJ2-2; D remains unclear. The CDR3 extends over 14 amino acids. Germline CDR1 and CDR2: MNHEY and SVGEGT. Between the trimmed V and J ends, which lost 5 bases and 4 bases, there was a span of 11 bases. The CDR3 DNA follows: TGTGCCAGCAGTACCACTGGACGCACCGGGGAGCTGTTTTTT. Translation: CASSTTGRTGELFF.

The chain recombines TRBV28 with TRBJ2-4, with 7 bases identical to TRBD2. Germline CDR1 reads MDHEN; CDR2 reads SYDVKM. The junction had 11 bases not matched to a gene; V was cut back by 3 bases and J by 0 bases. This CDR3 region has 18 residues. In DNA, the CDR3 is TGTGCCAGCAGTTTGGGCAGGGAGGGAAGGCTAGCCAAAAACATTCAGTACTTC. This sequence encodes CASSLGREGRLAKNIQYF.

The chain is built from TRBV12-3 or TRBV12-4 and TRBJ1-4; D possibly corresponds to TRBD1 (5 bases). CDR3 length: 11 amino acids. Between the trimmed V and J ends, which lost 5 bases and 10 bases, there was a span of 8 bases. CDR3 region: CASSPGGKLFF. The CDR3 DNA is TGTGCCAGCAGTCCCGGGGGAAAACTGTTTTTT.

The chain has TRBV25-1 and TRBJ1-4; D not resolved. Trimming removed 2 bases at V and 3 bases at J, with 7 bases between. From germline, CDR1 is MGHDK and CDR2 SYGVNS. CDR3 size: 14 residues. Here the CDR3 DNA reads TGTGCCAGCAGTGAAGGTGGGGCTAATGAAAAACTGTTTTTT. Its translation is CASSEGGANEKLFF.

This clonotype was picked up one time. V usage is TRBV6-1 and J usage is TRBJ2-5; D is undetermined. V lost 5 bases and J lost 4, with 11 bases in between. Per germline, CDR1 MNHNS and CDR2 SASEGT. The CDR3 consists of 13 residues. The CDR3 DNA sequence: TGTGCCAGCAGTTCCGGGTCCGGAGAGACCCAGTACTTC. Protein product: CASSSGSGETQYF.

This clonotype was counted between two and nine times. This chain connects TRBV7-2 to TRBJ1-4; 8 bases fit TRBD1. The V gene end was trimmed by 3 bases and the J gene end by 7 bases; junction bases not matched to a gene: 4. CDR3 length: 14 amino acids. Looked up from germline, CDR1 is SGHTA and CDR2 is FQGNSA. The CDR3 loop reads CASSFDRGGEKLFF. As DNA, the CDR3 is TGTGCCAGCAGCTTTGACAGGGGTGGTGAAAAACTGTTTTTT.

The chain employs TRBV7-2 and TRBJ1-3; 8 bases map to TRBD1. This CDR3 region has 16 residues. V gave up 6 bases and J gave up 4 bases; unmatched junction bases: 11. CDR1 and CDR2 from the germline V gene are SGHTA and FQGNSA. The CDR3 DNA sequence: TGTGCCAGCAGACGACGCGGGGGGACAGGCGGAAACACCATATATTTT. It yields the protein CASRRRGGTGGNTIYF.

The chain is built from TRBV5-1 and TRBJ2-1; TRBD2 matches at 13 bases. CDR3 size: 17 residues. Germline V gene lookup returns CDR1 SGHRS and CDR2 YFSETQ. After removal of 4 bases from V and 0 bases from J, the junction contained 4 bases not matched to a gene. The CDR3 sequence: CASSERTSGSSYNEQFF. CDR3 DNA sequence: TGCGCCAGCAGCGAACGGACTAGCGGGAGCTCCTACAATGAGCAGTTCTTC.